Below are 2 T cell receptor beta chains sequenced from a single sample in a study of identical twins. MiXCR, applied by TCRdb to the 5' RACE reads, yields one record per CDR3 protein. The sample has 200,000 or so distinct CDR3 sequences; 15% are singletons. This sample also appeared in a second study, on T cells expressing NK-cell markers.

Sequencing used CD8+ T cells sorted from blood. These receptors were taken from a woman between 18 and 29 years old in good health.

The V call is TRBV3-1, the J call TRBJ1-1; D possibly corresponds to TRBD1 (6 bases). The CDR3 covers 12 residues. Trimming cost V 7 bases and J 2 bases, with 8 bases left between them. Germline V gene lookup returns CDR1 LGHDT and CDR2 YNNKEL (reference sequence). Here the CDR3 reads CASTGENTEAFF. DNA of the CDR3: TGTGCCAGCACAGGGGAAAACACTGAAGCTTTCTTT. Full variable domain (outside the CDR3, taken from reference TRBV3-1 and TRBJ1-1): DTAVSQTPKYLVTQMGNDKSIKCEQNLGHDTMYWYKQDSKKFLKIMFSYNNKELIINETVPNRFSPKSPDKAHLNLHINSLELGDSAVYFCASTGENTEAFFGQGTRLTVV.

The chain uses TRBV20-1 and TRBJ1-5; tentative D call: TRBD1 (5 bases). Germline V gives CDR1 DFQATT, CDR2 SNEGSKA (reference sequence). With 1 base removed from V and 5 bases from J, the gap between germline ends came to 12 bases. The CDR3 loop spans 14 amino acids. The CDR3 region is CSARGQILDQPQHF. The CDR3 coding sequence is TGCAGTGCTAGAGGACAGATCCTGGATCAGCCCCAGCATTTT.